This T cell receptor (beta chain) was found in a study of cytomegalovirus exposure and HLA in healthy donors. The overall study: The 95 to 150 validation repertoires were produced on the same platform as the 650 or so repertoires of the first cohort. This was reported in a later analysis. Whole-study findings and limits: Reports credit the classifier with highly specific, highly sensitive diagnosis of cytomegalovirus status. A list of roughly 180 TCR beta chains associated with cytomegalovirus was given.

For this clone: Antigen specificity is unknown.

Some clones are missing from TCRdb's copy, which holds only in-frame ones; the method was immunoSEQ multiplex PCR. The data hold about 360,000 clones, with just over 85% observed a single time. While the first cohort had 600 to 800 subjects, the donors belonged to the separate validation cohort of over a hundred subjects. Germline V lookup: CDR1 SNHLY, CDR2 FYNNEI. The CDR3 sequence is 11 residues long. The V end was cut by 8 bases, the J end by 4 bases, with 8 bases between. The source material was PBMCs. The chain employs TRBV2 and TRBJ1-2, with no clear D. This sequence originates from a woman under 30 in good health and CMV-seronegative. CDR3 sequence reads: CASPQAYGYTF. CDR3 in DNA: TGTGCCAGCCCCCAGGCCTATGGCTACACCTTC.